These 21 T cell receptor beta chains share one sample of origin, sequenced in a study of OX40 agonist ivuxolimab in advanced cancers. The data were produced by immunoSEQ multiplex PCR, yet TCRdb's version contains in-frame clones alone and is incomplete. The sample includes nearly 60,000 clones, 81% seen only once; the top ten take 0.75%. Material: CD4+ or CD8+ T cells sorted from blood, obtained in a trial of the OX40 agonist ivuxolimab. The source of these receptors is an adult with an advanced solid tumor such as melanoma, head and neck, liver or kidney cancer.

The V and J genes are TRBV7-3 and TRBJ2-4; 9 bases agree with TRBD1. This CDR3 contains 16 residues. The germline gives CDR1 SGHTA, CDR2 FQGTGA. V lost 6 bases to trimming and J lost 1 base; unmatched junction nucleotides: 7. The CDR3 DNA reads TGTGCCAGCAGGTCCGACAGGGGGATCGCCAAAAACATTCAGTACTTC. Its translation: CASRSDRGIAKNIQYF.

The V call is TRBV4-1, the J call TRBJ2-7; D perhaps matches TRBD1 (5 bases). This CDR3 comprises 17 residues. Germline CDR1 MGHRA, CDR2 YSYEKL. V lost 1 base and J lost 2, with 18 bases in between. The chain's CDR3 is CASSQVPTGSGPYEQYF. CDR3 sequence (DNA): TGCGCCAGCAGCCAAGTTCCTACAGGCTCAGGCCCCTACGAGCAGTACTTC.

The chain carries TRBV7-9 and TRBJ1-2, with 9 bases that match TRBD1. Germline V gene sequence: CDR1 SEHNR, CDR2 FQNEAQ (reference sequence). The CDR3 extends over 13 amino acids. J gave up 4 bases and V 5 bases, and 2 bases lay outside the gene matches. The CDR3 loop is CASSETGGYGYTF. Written as DNA, the CDR3 is TGTGCCAGCAGCGAGACAGGGGGCTATGGCTACACCTTC.

This clone was counted between two and nine times. V and J are TRBV27 and TRBJ2-1; 8 bases match TRBD2. V dropped 6 bases and J dropped 13; count of bases not matched to a gene: 5. Germline values: CDR1 MNHEY, CDR2 SMNVEV (reference sequence). This CDR3 is built from 11 residues. The CDR3 reads CASSIAGSQFF. DNA for the CDR3: TGTGCCAGCAGCATAGCGGGGTCCCAGTTCTTC.

This chain uses TRBV7-2 with TRBJ2-2; D is undetermined. The V and J ends lost 3 bases and 6 bases respectively, with 8 bases between them. The CDR3 runs 13 residues. Looked up from germline, CDR1 is SGHTA and CDR2 is FQGNSA. The CDR3 loop reads CASSFQESGELFF. CDR3 in DNA: TGTGCCAGCAGCTTTCAGGAGTCCGGGGAGCTGTTTTTT.

This sequence joins TRBV28 and TRBJ1-3; 8 bases line up with TRBD1. V was pared by 6 bases and J by 6 bases, with 1 base of the junction left unmatched. This CDR3 region has 12 residues. Germline assignment: CDR1 MDHEN and CDR2 SYDVKM. The CDR3 coding sequence is TGTGCCAGCAGGACAGGGGAAAACACCATATATTTT. Residues: CASRTGENTIYF.

Notes on this clone: The junction does not match germline at one end; this may be a read error. V gene TRBV5-5 combines with J gene TRBJ1-5, with D unclear. CDR1 and CDR2 (germline): SGHKS, YYEKEE (reference sequence). This CDR3 spans 15 amino acids. The CDR3 here is CASSLDNSPSQPQHF. In nucleotides, the CDR3 is TGCGCCAGCAGCTTGGATAACAGCCCCTCTCAGCCCCAGCATTTT.

This chain connects TRBV2 to TRBJ2-3, with 8 bases that match TRBD1. Trimming took 10 bases from V and 5 from J; bases not matched to a gene: 8. The CDR3 runs 13 residues. Germline V lookup: CDR1 SNHLY, CDR2 FYNNEI. In nucleotides, the CDR3 is TGTGCCAAGGACAGGGAACGGGAAGATACGCAGTATTTT. Translating gives CAKDREREDTQYF. Full variable domain (missing parts from reference TRBV2 and TRBJ2-3): EPEVTQTPSHQVTQMGQEVILRCVPISNHLYFYWYRQILGQKVEFLVSFYNNEISEKSEIFDDQFSVERPDGSNFTLKIRSTKLEDSAMYFCAKDREREDTQYFGPGTRLTVL.

This chain uses TRBV18 with TRBJ2-7, with D uncertain. The CDR3 is 14 residues long. Germline-derived CDR1 and CDR2 are KGHSH and LQKENI. V was trimmed by 3 bases and J by 0 bases, leaving 9 bases between them. The CDR3 sequence is CASSPILDSYEQYF. For the CDR3, the DNA is TGTGCCAGCTCACCTATCTTAGACTCCTACGAGCAGTACTTC.

The genes are TRBV6-6 and TRBJ2-7, with 7 bases matching TRBD1. Germline trimming cut 2 bases from V and 4 bases from J; bases unmatched to any gene: 8. The V gene's germline CDR1 is MNHNY and CDR2 SVGAGI (reference sequence). The CDR3 is 15 amino acids. The CDR3 nucleotides are TGTGCCAGCAGTTACGATTTAGGGGGCGGTTACGAGCAGTACTTC. This encodes CASSYDLGGGYEQYF.

The J gene is TRBJ2-3, the V gene TRBV13, with 10 bases fitting TRBD1. V lost 4 bases, J lost 5 bases, and 3 bases stayed unmatched. Germline CDR1 is PRHDT and CDR2 is FYEKMQ (reference sequence). The CDR3 contains 14 residues. CDR3 coding DNA: TGTGCCAGCAGCTCCGGGACAGGGGTAGATACGCAGTATTTT. It specifies CASSSGTGVDTQYF.

The CDR3 nucleotides are TGTGCCAGCAGCTTAGCCGTGGGAGGGATTTACGAGCAGTACTTC. It translates to CASSLAVGGIYEQYF. The V gene is TRBV7-7, the J gene TRBJ2-7; TRBD2 aligns across 7 bases. This CDR3 has 15 amino acids. V lost 0 bases to trimming and J lost 4 bases; unmatched junction nucleotides: 6. The germline V gene encodes CDR1 SSHAT and CDR2 FNYEAQ (reference sequence).

V is TRBV5-1 and J is TRBJ2-1, with 12 positions matching TRBD2. The CDR3 totals 17 residues. Germline loops: CDR1 SGHRS, CDR2 YFSETQ. V shed 3 bases and J 0 bases; nucleotides not matched to a gene: 4. CDR3: CASSSLAGGPSYNEQFF. DNA of the CDR3: TGCGCCAGCAGCTCCCTAGCGGGGGGGCCCTCCTACAATGAGCAGTTCTTC.

This rearrangement joins TRBV27 to TRBJ1-4, with a tentative D call TRBD1 (6 bases). The CDR3 extends over 12 amino acids. Trimming shortened V by 5 bases and J by 7 bases, and 8 bases separated the two germline ends. The V gene's germline CDR1 is MNHEY and CDR2 SMNVEV (reference sequence). CDR3 in amino acids: CASSAGAEKLFF. The CDR3 DNA sequence: TGTGCCAGCAGTGCAGGGGCTGAAAAACTGTTTTTT.

The chain's CDR3 is CASSLEGQGMGEQFF. DNA for the CDR3: TGTGCCAGCAGTTTAGAGGGACAGGGGATGGGTGAGCAGTTCTTC. This chain links TRBV27 with TRBJ2-1; 10 bases line up with TRBD1. V trimming: 2 bases; J trimming: 9 bases; junction bases outside the gene matches: 7. The CDR3 loop spans 15 amino acids. Germline CDR1 MNHEY, CDR2 SMNVEV (reference sequence).

The chain employs TRBV5-1 and TRBJ2-1, with 14 bases matching TRBD2. Germline CDR1 reads SGHRS; CDR2 reads YFSETQ. This CDR3 is 18 amino acids long. The V segment lost 2 bases and the J segment 6 bases; nucleotides outside the gene matches: 10. CDR3 protein: CASSLRRTSGGFGNEQFF. CDR3 bases: TGCGCCAGCAGCTTAAGAAGGACTAGCGGGGGGTTTGGCAATGAGCAGTTCTTC.

The V and J genes are TRBV12-5 and TRBJ2-3; no reliable D call. The CDR3 has 11 amino acids. Germline-derived CDR1 and CDR2 are LGHNT and FRNRAP. V lost 3 bases, J lost 3 bases, and 1 base lay in between. Here the CDR3 reads CASGLTDTQYF. The CDR3 nucleotides read TGTGCTAGTGGTTTAACAGATACGCAGTATTTT.

The V call is TRBV19, the J call TRBJ1-5; 7 positions agree with TRBD1. Germline lookup yields CDR1 LNHDA and CDR2 SQIVND (reference sequence). J gave up 7 bases and V 10 bases, and 13 bases lay outside the gene matches. The CDR3 is 14 amino acids. The CDR3 protein is CAISRQGGQQPQHF. The CDR3 DNA follows: TGTGCCATCTCCAGACAGGGTGGACAGCAGCCCCAGCATTTT.

Here the CDR3 DNA reads TGTGCCAGCAGCTTAAACCCAGGGAACTATGGCTACACCTTC. Its translation: CASSLNPGNYGYTF. The chain carries TRBV7-6 and TRBJ1-2; D perhaps matches TRBD1 (5 bases). The germline V gene has CDR1 SGHVS and CDR2 FNYEAQ. With 2 bases removed from V and 2 bases from J, the gap between germline ends came to 9 bases. This CDR3 comprises 14 residues.

This chain joins TRBV13 and TRBJ2-7; 10 positions match TRBD1. Germline CDR1 PRHDT, CDR2 FYEKMQ (reference sequence). The trim removed 5 bases at V and 1 base at J, leaving 2 bases unmatched. The CDR3 spans 14 residues. The CDR3: CASSKDRGSYEQYF. CDR3 DNA: TGTGCCAGCAGCAAGGACAGGGGGTCCTACGAGCAGTACTTC.

This sequence joins TRBV18 and TRBJ2-5; D is perhaps TRBD1 or TRBD2 (6 bases each). Germline lookup yields CDR1 KGHSH and CDR2 LQKENI. This CDR3 contains 16 residues. Trimming removed 2 bases at V and 1 base at J, with 14 bases between. In DNA form, the CDR3 reads TGTGCCAGCTCACCAATAGGAGGGGGATTCCAAGAGACCCAGTACTTC. Translated, it gives CASSPIGGGFQETQYF. The full variable domain, with the rest looked up from reference TRBV18 and TRBJ2-5, is NAGVMQNPRHLVRRRGQEARLRCSPMKGHSHVYWYRQLPEEGLKFMVYLQKENIIDESGMPKERFSAEFPKEGPSILRIQQVVRGDSAAYFCASSPIGGGFQETQYFGPGTRLLVL.